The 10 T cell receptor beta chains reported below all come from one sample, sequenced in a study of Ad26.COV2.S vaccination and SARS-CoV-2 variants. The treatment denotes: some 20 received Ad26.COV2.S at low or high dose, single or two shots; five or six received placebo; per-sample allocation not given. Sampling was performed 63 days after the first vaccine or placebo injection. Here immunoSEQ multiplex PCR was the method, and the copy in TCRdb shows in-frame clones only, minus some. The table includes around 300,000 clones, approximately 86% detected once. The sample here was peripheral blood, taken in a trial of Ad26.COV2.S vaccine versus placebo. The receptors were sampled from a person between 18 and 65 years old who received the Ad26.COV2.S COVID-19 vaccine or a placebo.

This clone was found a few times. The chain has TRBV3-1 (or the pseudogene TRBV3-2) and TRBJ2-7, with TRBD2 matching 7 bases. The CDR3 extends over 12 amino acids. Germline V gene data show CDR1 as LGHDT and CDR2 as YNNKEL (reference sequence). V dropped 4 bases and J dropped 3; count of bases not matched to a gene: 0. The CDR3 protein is CASSRGGYEQYF. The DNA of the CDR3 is TGTGCCAGCAGCCGGGGGGGCTACGAGCAGTACTTC.

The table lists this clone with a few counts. The CDR3: CASTLNSRATEAFF. The CDR3 bases are TGTGCCAGCACCTTGAATAGCAGGGCCACTGAAGCTTTCTTT. The gene calls are TRBV6-6 and TRBJ1-1; the D gene is possibly TRBD1 (5 bases). V was trimmed by 7 bases and J by 4 bases, leaving 16 bases between them. Germline V gives CDR1 MNHNY, CDR2 SVGAGI (reference sequence). The CDR3 runs to 14 residues.

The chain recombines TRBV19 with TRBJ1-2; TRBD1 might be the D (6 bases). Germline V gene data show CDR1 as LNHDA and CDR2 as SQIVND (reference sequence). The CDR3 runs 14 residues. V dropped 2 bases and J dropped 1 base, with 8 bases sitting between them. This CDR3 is CASSIKGGNYGYTF. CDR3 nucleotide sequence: TGTGCCAGTAGTATAAAGGGGGGTAACTATGGCTACACCTTC.

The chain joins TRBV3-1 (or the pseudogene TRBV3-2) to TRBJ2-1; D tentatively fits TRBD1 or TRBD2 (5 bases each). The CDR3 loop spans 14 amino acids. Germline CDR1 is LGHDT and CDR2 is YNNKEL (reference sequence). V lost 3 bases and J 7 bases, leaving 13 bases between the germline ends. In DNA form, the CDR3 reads TGTGCCAGCAGCCATGGGTGGGGCGGGAATGAGCAGTTCTTC. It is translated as CASSHGWGGNEQFF.

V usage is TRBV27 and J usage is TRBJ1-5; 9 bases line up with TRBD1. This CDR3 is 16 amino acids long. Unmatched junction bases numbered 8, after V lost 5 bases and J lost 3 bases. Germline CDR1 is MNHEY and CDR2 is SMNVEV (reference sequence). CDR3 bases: TGTGCCAGCAGTCCCAGACAGGGGGGTGACAATCAGCCCCAGCATTTT. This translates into CASSPRQGGDNQPQHF.

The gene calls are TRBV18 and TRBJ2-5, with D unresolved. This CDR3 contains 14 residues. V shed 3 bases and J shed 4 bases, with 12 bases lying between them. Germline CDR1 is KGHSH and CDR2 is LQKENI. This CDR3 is CASSPRTIRETQYF. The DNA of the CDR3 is TGTGCCAGCTCACCCCGGACGATCCGAGAGACCCAGTACTTC.

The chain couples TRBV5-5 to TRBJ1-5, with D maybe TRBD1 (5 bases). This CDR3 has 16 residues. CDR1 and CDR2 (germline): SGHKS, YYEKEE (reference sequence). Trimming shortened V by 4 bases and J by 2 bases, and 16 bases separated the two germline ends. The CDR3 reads CASSVSEGLGNQPQHF. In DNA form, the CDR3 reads TGTGCCAGCAGCGTAAGCGAGGGGTTGGGCAATCAGCCCCAGCATTTT.

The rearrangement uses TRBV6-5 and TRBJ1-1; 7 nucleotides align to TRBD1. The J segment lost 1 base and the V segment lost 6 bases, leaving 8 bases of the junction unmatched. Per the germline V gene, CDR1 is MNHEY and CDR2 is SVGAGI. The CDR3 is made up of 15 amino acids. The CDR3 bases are TGTGCCAGCAGAACGCGGGGACAGAGGAACACTGAAGCTTTCTTT. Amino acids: CASRTRGQRNTEAFF.

The CDR3 nucleotides read TGTGCCAGCAGCTTAGGCGGGAGGGCCGGAGAGACCCAGTACTTC. Translated, it gives CASSLGGRAGETQYF. This chain joins TRBV7-9 and TRBJ2-5, with TRBD2 matching over 9 bases. CDR3 length: 15 amino acids. Germline CDR1 reads SEHNR; CDR2 reads FQNEAQ (reference sequence). The V and J ends lost 1 base and 4 bases, in that order; junction bases with no gene match: 4.

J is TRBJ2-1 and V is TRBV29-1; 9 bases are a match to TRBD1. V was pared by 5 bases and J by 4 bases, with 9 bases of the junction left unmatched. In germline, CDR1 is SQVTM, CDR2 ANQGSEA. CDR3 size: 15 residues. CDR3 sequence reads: CSVPRTGDPYNEQFF. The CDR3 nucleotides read TGCAGCGTTCCCCGGACAGGGGATCCTTACAATGAGCAGTTCTTC.